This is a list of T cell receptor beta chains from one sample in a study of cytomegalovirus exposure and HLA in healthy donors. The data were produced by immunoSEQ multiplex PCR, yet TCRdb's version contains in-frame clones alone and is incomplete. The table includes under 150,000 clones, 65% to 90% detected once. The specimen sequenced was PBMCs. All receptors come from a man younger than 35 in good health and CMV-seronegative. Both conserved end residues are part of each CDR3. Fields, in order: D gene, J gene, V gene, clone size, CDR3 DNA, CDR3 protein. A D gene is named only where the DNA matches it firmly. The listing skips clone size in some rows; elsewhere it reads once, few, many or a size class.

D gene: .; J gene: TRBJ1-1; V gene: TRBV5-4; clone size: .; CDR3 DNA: TGTGCCAGCAGCTTGGGTATCGGACACCTGAACACTGAAGCTTTCTTT; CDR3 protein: CASSLGIGHLNTEAFF
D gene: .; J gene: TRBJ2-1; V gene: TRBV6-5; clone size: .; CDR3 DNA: TGTGCCAGCAGTTACGGGTCGCACAGAAACAATGAGCAGTTCTTC; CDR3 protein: CASSYGSHRNNEQFF
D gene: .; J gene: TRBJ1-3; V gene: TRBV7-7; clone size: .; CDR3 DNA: TGTGCTAGCAGCCCCGGTGTGGGAAACACCATATATTTT; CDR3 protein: CASSPGVGNTIYF
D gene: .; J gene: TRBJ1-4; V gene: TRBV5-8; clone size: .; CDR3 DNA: TGTGCCAGCAGCCCACGGACAAGGGCAAATGAAAAACTGTTTTTT; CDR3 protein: CASSPRTRANEKLFF
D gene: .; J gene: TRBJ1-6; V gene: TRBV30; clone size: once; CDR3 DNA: TGTGCCTGGAGTGAGCTATTCCCGGATAATTCACCCCTCCACTTT; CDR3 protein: CAWSELFPDNSPLHF
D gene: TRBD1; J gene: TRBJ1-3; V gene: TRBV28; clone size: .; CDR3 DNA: TGTGCCAGCAGTTTAACGACAGGGAGGAAAAACACCATATATTTT; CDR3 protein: CASSLTTGRKNTIYF
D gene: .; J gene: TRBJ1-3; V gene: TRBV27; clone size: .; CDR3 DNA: TGTGCCAGCAGTTTATCCCTCACGGGTTTGCATAGTGGAAACACCATATATTTT; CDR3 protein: CASSLSLTGLHSGNTIYF
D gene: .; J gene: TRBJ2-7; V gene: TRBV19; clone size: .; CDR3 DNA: TGTGCCAGTTCGACAGAACCATATTCTTACGAGCAGTACTTC; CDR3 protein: CASSTEPYSYEQYF
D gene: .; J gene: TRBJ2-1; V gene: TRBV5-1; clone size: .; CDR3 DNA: TGCGCCAGCAGAGAGAACAGGGTGGATGAGCAGTTCTTC; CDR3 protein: CASRENRVDEQFF
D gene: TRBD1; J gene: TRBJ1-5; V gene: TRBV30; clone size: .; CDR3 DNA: TGTGCCTGGAGGGGACAGAACAATCAGCCCCAGCATTTT; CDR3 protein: CAWRGQNNQPQHF
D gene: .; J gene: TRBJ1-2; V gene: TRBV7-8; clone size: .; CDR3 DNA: TGTGCCAGCAGCGTGGAGGGCCCTAGACACCACCGCGACTATGGCTACACCTTC; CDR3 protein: CASSVEGPRHHRDYGYTF
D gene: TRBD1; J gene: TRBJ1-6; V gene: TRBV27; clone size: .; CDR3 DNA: TGTGCCAGCAGCCCAACAGGGGCCCCTTCCTATAATTCACCCCTCCACTTT; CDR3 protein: CASSPTGAPSYNSPLHF
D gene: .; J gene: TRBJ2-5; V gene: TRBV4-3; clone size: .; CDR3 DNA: TGCGCCAGCAGCCAGGGCCTGGGAGAGACCCAGTACTTC; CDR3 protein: CASSQGLGETQYF
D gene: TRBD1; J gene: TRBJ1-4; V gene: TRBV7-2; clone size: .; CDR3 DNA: TGTGCCAGCAGCCGGGACAGGGGAAATGAAAAACTGTTTTTT; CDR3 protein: CASSRDRGNEKLFF
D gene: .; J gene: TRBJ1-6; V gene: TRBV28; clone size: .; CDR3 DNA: TGTGCCAGCAGTTTAAACGGGGTTTCACCCCTCCACTTT; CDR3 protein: CASSLNGVSPLHF
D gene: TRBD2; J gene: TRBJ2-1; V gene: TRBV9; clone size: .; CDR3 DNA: TGTGCCAGCAGCCCTCTAGCGGGGGGCAATGAGCAGTTCTTC; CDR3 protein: CASSPLAGGNEQFF
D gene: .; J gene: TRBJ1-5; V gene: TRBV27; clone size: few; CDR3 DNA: TGTGCCAGCAGACCCACAGGGTACAATCAGCCCCAGCATTTT; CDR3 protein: CASRPTGYNQPQHF
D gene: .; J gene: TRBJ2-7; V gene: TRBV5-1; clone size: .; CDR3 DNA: TGCGCCAGCAGCTGGGGGACAAACTCGTACGAGCAGTACTTC; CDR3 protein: CASSWGTNSYEQYF
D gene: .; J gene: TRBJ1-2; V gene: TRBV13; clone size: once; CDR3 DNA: TGTGCCAGCAGCCTTCTTGGACAGATGTTAGTCTATGGCTACACCTTC; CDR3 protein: CASSLLGQMLVYGYTF
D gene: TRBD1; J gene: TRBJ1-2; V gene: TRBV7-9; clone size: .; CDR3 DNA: TGTGCCAGCAGCCCAGGGGACAGGGCCTATGGCTACACCTTC; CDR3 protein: CASSPGDRAYGYTF
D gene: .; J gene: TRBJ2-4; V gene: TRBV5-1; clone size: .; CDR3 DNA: TGCGCCAGCAGCCCGGAGATAACCAAAAACATTCAGTACTTC; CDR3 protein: CASSPEITKNIQYF
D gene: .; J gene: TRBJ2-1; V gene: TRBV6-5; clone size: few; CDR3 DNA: TGTGCCAGCAGTTCTCCGGACAGCTCCTACAATGAGCAGTTCTTC; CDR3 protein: CASSSPDSSYNEQFF
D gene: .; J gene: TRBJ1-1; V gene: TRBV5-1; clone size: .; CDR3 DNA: TGCGCCAGCAGCCCACAAGCCCGGGACACTGAAGCTTTCTTT; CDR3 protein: CASSPQARDTEAFF
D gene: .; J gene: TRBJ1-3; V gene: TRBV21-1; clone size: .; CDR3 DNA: TGTGCCAGCAGCAATGGCCCGGAGTTTGGAAACACCATATATTTT; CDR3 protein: CASSNGPEFGNTIYF
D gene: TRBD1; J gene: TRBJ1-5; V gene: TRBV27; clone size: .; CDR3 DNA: TGTGCCAGCAGCCTGACAGGGTTCAATCAGCCCCAGCATTTT; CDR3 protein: CASSLTGFNQPQHF
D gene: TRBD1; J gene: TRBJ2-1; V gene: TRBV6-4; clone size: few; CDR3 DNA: TGTGCCAGCAGTGCGACAGGGGGTGGCTCCTACAATGAGCAGTTCTTC; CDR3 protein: CASSATGGGSYNEQFF
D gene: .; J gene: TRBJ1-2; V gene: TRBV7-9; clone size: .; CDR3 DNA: TGTGCCAGCAGCTCAGGTACCCCCGGTGGCTACACCTTC; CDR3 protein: CASSSGTPGGYTF
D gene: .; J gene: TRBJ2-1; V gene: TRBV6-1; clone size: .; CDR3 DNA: TGTGCCAGCAGTGATGCGGGTAAGAGGTACAATGAGCAGTTCTTC; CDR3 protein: CASSDAGKRYNEQFF
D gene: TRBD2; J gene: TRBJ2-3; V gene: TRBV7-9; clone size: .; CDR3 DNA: TGTTCCAGCAACCCGGGGGGAGATACGCAGTATTTT; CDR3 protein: CSSNPGGDTQYF
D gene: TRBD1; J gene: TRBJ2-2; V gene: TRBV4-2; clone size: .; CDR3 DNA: TGTGCCAGCAGCGACCAATTCAAAAGAGGGACAGCGAACACCGGGGAGCTGTTTTTT; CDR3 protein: CASSDQFKRGTANTGELFF
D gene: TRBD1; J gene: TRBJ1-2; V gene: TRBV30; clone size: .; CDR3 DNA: TGTGCCTGGACCGCCAAGGGACAGGGAGGAGGCTACACCTTC; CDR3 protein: CAWTAKGQGGGYTF
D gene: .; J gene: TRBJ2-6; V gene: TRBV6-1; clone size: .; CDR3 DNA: TGTGCCAGCACGTCCCCTGGGGCCAACGTCCTGACTTTC; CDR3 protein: CASTSPGANVLTF
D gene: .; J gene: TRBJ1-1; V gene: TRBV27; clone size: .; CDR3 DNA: TGTGCCAGCTTTGCCAGGACTGAAGCTTTCTTT; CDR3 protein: CASFARTEAFF
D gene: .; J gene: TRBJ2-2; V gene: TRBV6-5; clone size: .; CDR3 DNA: TGTGCCAGCAGTTACTTCGGGGAAACCGGGGAGCTGTTTTTT; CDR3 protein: CASSYFGETGELFF
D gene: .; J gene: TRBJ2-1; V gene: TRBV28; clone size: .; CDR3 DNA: TGTGCCAGCAGTTTTGACCAGCGGCACTACAATGAGCAGTTCTTC; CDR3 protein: CASSFDQRHYNEQFF
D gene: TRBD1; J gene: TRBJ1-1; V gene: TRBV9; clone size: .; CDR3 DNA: TGTGCCAGCAGCGTTACAGGGGGCGAGAACACTGAAGCTTTCTTT; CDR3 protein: CASSVTGGENTEAFF
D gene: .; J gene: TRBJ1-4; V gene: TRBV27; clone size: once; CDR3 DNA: TGTGCCAGCAGTTCGGGACAATCGTCCCCATATCTGTTTTTT; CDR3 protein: CASSSGQSSPYLFF
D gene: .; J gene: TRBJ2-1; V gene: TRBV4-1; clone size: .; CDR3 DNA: TGCGCCAGCAGCCAAGTCCGAGGTGAGCAGTTCTTC; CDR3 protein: CASSQVRGEQFF
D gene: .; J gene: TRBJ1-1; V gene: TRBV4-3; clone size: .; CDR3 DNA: TGCGCCAGCAGAGACGGAGGGCTGGGGCCCACTGAAGCTTTCTTT; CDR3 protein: CASRDGGLGPTEAFF
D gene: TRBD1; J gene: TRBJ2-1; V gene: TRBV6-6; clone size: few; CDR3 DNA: TGTGCCAGCAGCCCAAAGGGACAGGGGGTCCATGAGCAGTTCTTC; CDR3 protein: CASSPKGQGVHEQFF
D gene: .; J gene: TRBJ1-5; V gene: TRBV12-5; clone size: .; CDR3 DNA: TGTGCTAGTGGTTTGGTACAGCTGGGCAATCAGCCCCAGCATTTT; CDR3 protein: CASGLVQLGNQPQHF
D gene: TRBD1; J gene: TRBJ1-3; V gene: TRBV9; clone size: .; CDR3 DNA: TGTGCCAGCAGCGGGAGGGGGACAGGGGGTGGAAACACCATATATTTT; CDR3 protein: CASSGRGTGGGNTIYF
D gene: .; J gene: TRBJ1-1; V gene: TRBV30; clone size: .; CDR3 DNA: TGTGCCTGGAGTGTACCGGCAGGTGCGAACACTGAAGCTTTCTTT; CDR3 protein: CAWSVPAGANTEAFF
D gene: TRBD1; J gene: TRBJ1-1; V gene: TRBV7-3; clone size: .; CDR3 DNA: TGTGCCAGCAGCCCAACAGGGGTGATGAACACTGAAGCTTTCTTT; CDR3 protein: CASSPTGVMNTEAFF
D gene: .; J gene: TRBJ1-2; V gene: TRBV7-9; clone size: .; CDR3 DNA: TGTGCCAGCAGCTTAGGGTCGTGGGCCGATGGCTACACCTTC; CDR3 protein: CASSLGSWADGYTF
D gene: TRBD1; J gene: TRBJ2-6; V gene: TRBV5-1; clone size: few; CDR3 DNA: TGCGCCAGCAGAAAGACAGGGGTTAACTCTGGGGCCAACGTCCTGACTTTC; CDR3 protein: CASRKTGVNSGANVLTF
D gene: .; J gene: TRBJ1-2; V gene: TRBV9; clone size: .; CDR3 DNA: TGTGCCAGCAGCGTAGCTCGCCGCTCAGCTAACTATGGCTACACCTTC; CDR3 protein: CASSVARRSANYGYTF
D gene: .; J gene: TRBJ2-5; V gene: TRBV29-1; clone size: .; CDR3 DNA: TGCAGCGTTGAGTTGACAACACAAGAGACCCAGTACTTC; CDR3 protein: CSVELTTQETQYF
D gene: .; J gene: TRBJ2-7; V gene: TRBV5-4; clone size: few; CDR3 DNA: TGTGCCAGCAGCCAGAGGGTGTCCTACGAGCAGTACTTC; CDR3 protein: CASSQRVSYEQYF
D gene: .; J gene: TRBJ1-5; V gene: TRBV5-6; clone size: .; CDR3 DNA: TGTGCCAGCAGCTTGTGGGGCAGTCAGCCCCAGCATTTT; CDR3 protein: CASSLWGSQPQHF
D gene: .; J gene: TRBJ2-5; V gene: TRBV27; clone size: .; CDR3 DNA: TGTGCCAGCCAACAGGGGGGGGGCCAAGAGACCCAGTACTTC; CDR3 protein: CASQQGGGQETQYF
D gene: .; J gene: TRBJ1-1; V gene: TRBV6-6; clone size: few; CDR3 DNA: TGTGCCAGCAGTTACGACAGCAACACTGAAGCTTTCTTT; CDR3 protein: CASSYDSNTEAFF
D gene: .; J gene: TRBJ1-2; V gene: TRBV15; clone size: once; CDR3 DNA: TGTGCCACCAGCAGAGAACGCCTTCCTCAACCGGACTATGGCTACACCTTC; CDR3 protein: CATSRERLPQPDYGYTF
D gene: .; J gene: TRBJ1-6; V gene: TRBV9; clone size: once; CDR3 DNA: TGTGCCAGCAGCGTAGAGGGGGTAACGGGGAATTCACCCCTCCACTTT; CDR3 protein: CASSVEGVTGNSPLHF
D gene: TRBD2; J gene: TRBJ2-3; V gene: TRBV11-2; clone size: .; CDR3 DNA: TGTGCCAGCAGCTTTTGGACCGGGAGCGGGGGCCCAGATACGCAGTATTTT; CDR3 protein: CASSFWTGSGGPDTQYF
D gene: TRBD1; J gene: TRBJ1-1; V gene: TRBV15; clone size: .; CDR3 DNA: TGTGCCACCAGCCAGGACAGGGGGCTGTTCACTGAAGCTTTCTTT; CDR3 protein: CATSQDRGLFTEAFF